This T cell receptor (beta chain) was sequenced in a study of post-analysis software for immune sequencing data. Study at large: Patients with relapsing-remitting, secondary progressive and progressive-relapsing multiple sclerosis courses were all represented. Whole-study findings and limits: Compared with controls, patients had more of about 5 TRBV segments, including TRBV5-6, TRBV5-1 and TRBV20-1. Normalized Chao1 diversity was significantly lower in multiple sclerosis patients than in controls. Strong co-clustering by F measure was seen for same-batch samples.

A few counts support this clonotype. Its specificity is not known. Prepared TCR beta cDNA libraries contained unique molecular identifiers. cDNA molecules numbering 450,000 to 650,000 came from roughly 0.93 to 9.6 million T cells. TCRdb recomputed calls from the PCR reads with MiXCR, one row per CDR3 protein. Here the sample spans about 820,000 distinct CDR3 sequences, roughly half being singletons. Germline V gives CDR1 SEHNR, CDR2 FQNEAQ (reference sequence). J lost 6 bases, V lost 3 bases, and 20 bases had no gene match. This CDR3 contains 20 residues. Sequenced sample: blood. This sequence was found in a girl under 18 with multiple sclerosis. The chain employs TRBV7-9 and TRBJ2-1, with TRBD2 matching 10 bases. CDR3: CASSFPGHHKLAGPLNEQFF. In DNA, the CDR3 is TGTGCCAGCAGCTTCCCGGGACACCATAAACTAGCGGGGCCTCTCAATGAGCAGTTCTTC.